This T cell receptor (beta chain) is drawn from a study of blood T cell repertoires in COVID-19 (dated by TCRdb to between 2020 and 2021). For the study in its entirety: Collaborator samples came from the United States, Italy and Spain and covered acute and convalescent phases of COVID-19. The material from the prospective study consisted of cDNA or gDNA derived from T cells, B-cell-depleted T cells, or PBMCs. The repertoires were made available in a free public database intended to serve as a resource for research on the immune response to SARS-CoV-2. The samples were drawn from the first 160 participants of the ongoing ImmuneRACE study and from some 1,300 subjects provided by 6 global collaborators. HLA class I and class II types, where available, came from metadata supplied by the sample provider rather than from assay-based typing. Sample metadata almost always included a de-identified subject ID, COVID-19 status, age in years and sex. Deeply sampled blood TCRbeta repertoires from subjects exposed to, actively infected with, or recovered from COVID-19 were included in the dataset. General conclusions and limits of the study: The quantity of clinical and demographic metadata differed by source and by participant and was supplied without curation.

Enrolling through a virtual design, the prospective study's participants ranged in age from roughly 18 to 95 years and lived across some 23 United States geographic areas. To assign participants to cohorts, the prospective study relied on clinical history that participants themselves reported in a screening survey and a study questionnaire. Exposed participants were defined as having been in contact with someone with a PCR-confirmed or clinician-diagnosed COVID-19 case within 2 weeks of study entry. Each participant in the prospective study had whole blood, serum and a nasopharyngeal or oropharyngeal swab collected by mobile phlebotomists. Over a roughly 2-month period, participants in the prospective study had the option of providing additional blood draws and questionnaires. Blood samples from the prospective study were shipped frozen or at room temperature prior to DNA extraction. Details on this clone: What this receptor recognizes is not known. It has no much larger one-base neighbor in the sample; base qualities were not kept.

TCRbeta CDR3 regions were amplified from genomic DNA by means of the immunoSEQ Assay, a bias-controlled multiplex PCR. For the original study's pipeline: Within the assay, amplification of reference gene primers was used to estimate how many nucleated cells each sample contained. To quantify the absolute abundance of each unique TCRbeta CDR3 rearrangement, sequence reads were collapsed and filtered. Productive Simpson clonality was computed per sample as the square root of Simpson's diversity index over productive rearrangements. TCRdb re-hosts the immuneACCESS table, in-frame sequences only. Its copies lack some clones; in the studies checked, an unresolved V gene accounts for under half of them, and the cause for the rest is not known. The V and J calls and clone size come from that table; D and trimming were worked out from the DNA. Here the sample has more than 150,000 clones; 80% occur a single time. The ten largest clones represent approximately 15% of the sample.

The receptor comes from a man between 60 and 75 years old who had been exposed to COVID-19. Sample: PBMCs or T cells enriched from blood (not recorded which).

The nucleotide sequence is TGTGCCAGCAGCCGGGGGGAGGGTCTGGGTGGCTACACCTTC. Its translation is CASSRGEGLGGYTF. The rearrangement joined TRBV9 to TRBJ1-2; the D gene is possibly TRBD1, with 5 bases matching. The CDR3 holds 14 amino acids from the cysteine to the phenylalanine. The entry retains the CDR3 DNA only, 42 bases that are in frame from base 1. V lost 4 bases and J lost 7 bases; the stretch between them is 17 bases long. CDR1 SGDLS and CDR2 YYNGEE were looked up in the germline V gene.